These T cell receptor beta chains were read from a single sample in a study of blood T cell repertoires in COVID-19. Profiled with immunoSEQ multiplex PCR; TCRdb holds only in-frame clones, not every one. The sample gives about 130,000 clones, over 80% of which show up once; more than 1.5% is in the top ten. The specimen sequenced was peripheral blood. The receptors here all came from a man aged 65 to 79 with acute or convalescent COVID-19. The CDR3 runs from the conserved cysteine through the conserved F or W. A D gene is named only where the DNA matches it firmly. Clone size appears in some rows only: once, few, many, or a class for an expanded clone.

.	.	TRBV3-1/TRBV3-2	TRBJ1-3	TGTGCCAGCAGCCCGAACAATTTGAGGAGCTCTGGAAACACCATATATTTT	CASSPNNLRSSGNTIYF
TRBD2	.	TRBV6-5	TRBJ2-1	TGTGCCAGCAGTTACGAGACTAGCGGGAAGCAGTTCTTC	CASSYETSGKQFF
.	.	TRBV6-6	TRBJ2-1	TGTGCCAGCAGTTACCACACGACAGGAGCATTCTTC	CASSYHTTGAFF
.	.	TRBV3-1/TRBV3-2	TRBJ1-3	TGTGCCAGCAGCCGACGGACAGTTGGAAACACCATATATTTT	CASSRRTVGNTIYF
TRBD2	once	TRBV5-1	TRBJ2-2	TGCGCCAGCAGCTTGCACAATGCGGGGGGGCTCGGCACCGGGGAGCTGTTTTTT	CASSLHNAGGLGTGELFF
.	.	TRBV6-5	TRBJ1-2	TGTGCCAGCAGTTACGGGAGATCCTATGGCTACACCTTC	CASSYGRSYGYTF
.	.	TRBV2	TRBJ1-4	TGTGCCAGCATGCGAACTGAAAAACTGTTTTTT	CASMRTEKLFF
.	.	TRBV27	TRBJ1-1	TGTGCCAGCAGCTCGACAGCCCTAAACGGAGCTTTCTTT	CASSSTALNGAFF
TRBD2	.	TRBV7-2	TRBJ2-2	TGTGCCAGCAGCTTCCTAGCGGGGGGCACCGGGGAGCTGTTTTTT	CASSFLAGGTGELFF
TRBD1	.	TRBV7-8	TRBJ1-1	TGTGCCAGCAGCTGGCCACCGGGACAGGGTAACACTGAAGCTTTCTTT	CASSWPPGQGNTEAFF
.	.	TRBV7-9	TRBJ1-4	TGTGCCAGCCGAAAAAATAGCCTTCGGAGTGAAAAACTGTTTTTT	CASRKNSLRSEKLFF
TRBD2	.	TRBV6-5	TRBJ2-2	TGTGCCAGCAGTTACGGGACTAGCGGGGGTGGGGAGCTGTTTTTT	CASSYGTSGGGELFF
.	.	TRBV5-1	TRBJ1-5	TGCGCCAGCAGCTTGGGGGCAGGGCAGCCCCAGCATTTT	CASSLGAGQPQHF
.	.	TRBV27	TRBJ2-7	TGTGCCAGCAGTTTTCGAGGGCCCGCCGAGCAGTACTTC	CASSFRGPAEQYF
.	.	TRBV24-1	TRBJ2-3	TGTGCCACCAGTGACGTTACTAGTCCTACGCAGTATTTT	CATSDVTSPTQYF
.	.	TRBV5-1	TRBJ1-2	TGCGCCAGCAGCTTGGAGGCAGGGGAAGGGTATGGCTACACCTTC	CASSLEAGEGYGYTF
.	.	TRBV20-1	TRBJ2-5	TGCAGTGCTAGGCGGGGAGAGACCCAGTACTTC	CSARRGETQYF
TRBD2	few	TRBV4-2	TRBJ2-2	TGTGCCAGCAGCCAAGCACTAGCGGGTGCAGGGGAGCTGTTTTTT	CASSQALAGAGELFF
TRBD2	.	TRBV29-1	TRBJ2-3	TGCAGCGTTGGAGGGTGGAGCGGGGGAAGCACAGATACGCAGTATTTT	CSVGGWSGGSTDTQYF
TRBD1	.	TRBV10-1	TRBJ2-7	TGCGCCAGCAGTGCCGGGACAGGGAGAGAGCAGTACTTC	CASSAGTGREQYF
.	.	TRBV6-4	TRBJ2-1	TGTGCCAGCAGTGACTCTTTTGTCAAAAGCGGAGAGCAGTTCTTC	CASSDSFVKSGEQFF
.	.	TRBV25-1	TRBJ1-1	TGTGCCAGCAAGAGGACAGACTCGAACACTGAAGCTTTCTTT	CASKRTDSNTEAFF
.	.	TRBV7-9	TRBJ1-1	TGTGCCAGCAGCTTTATTGGGCAAAACACTGAAGCTTTCTTT	CASSFIGQNTEAFF
.	.	TRBV20-1	TRBJ2-7	TGCAGTGCTAGTGACCGCCGGAGCTCCTACGAGCAGTACTTC	CSASDRRSSYEQYF
TRBD1	.	TRBV3-1/TRBV3-2	TRBJ1-6	TGTGCCAGCAGCCTGGACAGGGCCCCAGGTTCACCCCTCCACTTT	CASSLDRAPGSPLHF
.	few	TRBV28	TRBJ2-4	TGTGCCAGCACTTCAATCAGGGTCGGTAACATTCAGTACTTC	CASTSIRVGNIQYF
TRBD1	.	TRBV18	TRBJ1-1	TGTGCCAGCTCGCCACCGAAGGGACAGCTTAACACTGAAGCTTTCTTT	CASSPPKGQLNTEAFF